The 18 T cell receptor beta chains presented below share a single source sample, sequenced in a study of blood T cell repertoires in COVID-19. Here immunoSEQ multiplex PCR was the method, and the copy in TCRdb shows in-frame clones only, minus some. The sample yields some 87,000 clones, 75% to 85% seen once. What was sequenced was peripheral blood. These receptors all come from a human donor in a cohort sampled during active COVID-19.

Note on this clone: This could be a read error, since a much larger clone is one nucleotide away. The chain is built from TRBV7-2 and TRBJ1-4; D might be TRBD1 (6 bases). CDR3 length equals 13 residues. Deletions cut 5 bases from V and 5 bases from J, with 9 bases between. In germline, CDR1 is SGHTA, CDR2 FQGNSA. The CDR3 DNA follows: TGTGCCAGCAGCCCTGGGACAAATGAAAAACTGTTTTTT. Amino acids: CASSPGTNEKLFF.

This clone was counted a few times. The CDR3 loop is CASSFSRPGQGLGTDTQYF. As DNA, the CDR3 is TGTGCCAGCAGTTTCTCCCGACCGGGACAGGGGCTAGGCACAGATACGCAGTATTTT. The chain couples TRBV27 to TRBJ2-3; 10 bases map to TRBD1. Looked up from germline, CDR1 is MNHEY and CDR2 is SMNVEV (reference sequence). CDR3 length: 19 residues. After removal of 3 bases from V and 1 base from J, the junction contained 13 bases not matched to a gene.

The chain combines TRBV11-2 with TRBJ1-3; 7 bases fit TRBD1. The CDR3 runs 14 residues. V shed 6 bases and J 4 bases; nucleotides not matched to a gene: 6. CDR1 SGHAT and CDR2 FQNNGV come from the germline V gene. The CDR3 sequence: CASSYTGAGNTIYF. DNA of the CDR3: TGTGCCAGCAGTTACACAGGGGCCGGAAACACCATATATTTT.

The CDR3 loop is CASSPSDPRGEKLFF. The CDR3 DNA follows: TGTGCCAGCAGCCCCTCGGACCCTAGGGGTGAAAAACTGTTTTTT. This sequence joins TRBV4-2 and TRBJ1-4; tentative D call: TRBD1 (5 bases). The CDR3 is 15 residues long. Germline V CDR1 and CDR2: LGHNA, YNFKEQ. Trimming took 4 bases from V and 7 from J, leaving 16 bases between them.

This chain joins TRBV7-3 and TRBJ2-1, with 7 bases lining up with TRBD2. Trimming at V came to 4 bases and at J to 2 bases, leaving 5 bases not matched to a gene. Germline V gene sequence: CDR1 SGHTA, CDR2 FQGTGA. The CDR3 is made up of 15 amino acids. The CDR3: CASSSLANPYNEQFF. The DNA for the CDR3 is TGTGCCAGCAGCTCACTAGCGAATCCCTACAATGAGCAGTTCTTC.

Concerning this clone itself: Other DNA sequences in the sample encode the same CDR3. The chain is built from TRBV18 and TRBJ1-4; 9 bases are shared with TRBD1. CDR3 length: 13 residues. V lost 6 bases to trimming and J lost 8 bases; unmatched junction nucleotides: 4. In germline, CDR1 is KGHSH, CDR2 LQKENI. The CDR3 DNA reads as TGTGCCAGCTCCCCGGGACAGGGAGAAAAACTGTTTTTT. As protein: CASSPGQGEKLFF.

V usage is TRBV7-2 and J usage is TRBJ2-3; 9 bases fit TRBD2. Germline CDR1 reads SGHTA; CDR2 reads FQGNSA. The V segment lost 2 bases and the J segment 1 base; nucleotides outside the gene matches: 7. This CDR3 has 17 amino acids. The CDR3 bases are TGTGCCAGCAGCTTACGGCGGGGGGGCCTAGGCACAGATACGCAGTATTTT. Its protein is CASSLRRGGLGTDTQYF.

This clone was counted a single time. This chain joins TRBV2 and TRBJ1-2; TRBD1 matches at 7 bases. The CDR3 runs 15 residues. V lost 3 bases, J lost 4 bases, and 8 bases stayed unmatched. Germline V gives CDR1 SNHLY, CDR2 FYNNEI. In DNA, the CDR3 is TGTGCCAGCAGTGAGTCGGCACAGGGGATCTATGGCTACACCTTC. Its protein product is CASSESAQGIYGYTF.

The chain employs TRBV5-1 and TRBJ1-4, with no clear D. With 4 bases removed from V and 8 bases from J, the gap between germline ends came to 12 bases. The CDR3 is 13 residues long. Germline V gene data show CDR1 as SGHRS and CDR2 as YFSETQ. The CDR3 region has the DNA TGCGCCAGCAGCCTCGCCGGGAGGGAAAAACTGTTTTTT. It yields the protein CASSLAGREKLFF.

This rearrangement joins TRBV7-3 to TRBJ1-1; the D is unclear. The V and J ends lost 0 bases and 1 base respectively, with 6 bases between them. The CDR3 runs to 14 residues. Germline values: CDR1 SGHTA, CDR2 FQGTGA. The CDR3 reads CASSLTSGNTEAFF. The CDR3 DNA reads TGTGCCAGCAGCTTAACGTCGGGGAACACTGAAGCTTTCTTT.

This CDR3 is CASSLERVAGGRYQETQYF. The CDR3 coding sequence is TGTGCCAGCAGCTTAGAGAGGGTAGCGGGGGGGCGGTATCAAGAGACCCAGTACTTC. The genes are TRBV7-8 and TRBJ2-5; 11 nucleotides align to TRBD2. The CDR3 runs 19 residues. Germline-derived CDR1 and CDR2 are SGHVS and FQNEAQ. Trimming at V came to 1 base and at J to 2 bases, leaving 12 bases not matched to a gene.

This chain joins TRBV27 and TRBJ2-1; TRBD2 matches 7 bases. Germline loops: CDR1 MNHEY, CDR2 SMNVEV (reference sequence). V dropped 8 bases and J dropped 9; count of bases not matched to a gene: 16. This CDR3 has 15 residues. CDR3 nucleotides: TGTGCCAGCTCCCAGCGGACTAGAGGGCAGGGTGAGCAGTTCTTC. Protein sequence: CASSQRTRGQGEQFF.

This clone came up once. V is TRBV6-5 and J is TRBJ2-7, with D perhaps matching TRBD2 (7 bases). Trimming removed 10 bases from V and 0 bases from J, with 19 bases in between. Germline V gene data show CDR1 as MNHEY and CDR2 as SVGAGI. CDR3 length equals 15 residues. This CDR3 is CATDERGRDSYEQYF. Written as DNA, the CDR3 is TGTGCCACCGATGAAAGGGGGAGGGACTCCTACGAGCAGTACTTC.

The rearrangement uses TRBV7-8 and TRBJ2-1; 7 positions match TRBD1. The CDR3 length is 13 residues. Trimming removed 5 bases from V and 11 bases from J; junction bases left unmatched: 9. Germline loops: CDR1 SGHVS, CDR2 FQNEAQ. The CDR3 DNA is TGTGCCAGCAGCGCACTCCGGGACAGCAAGCAGTTCTTC. Its translation: CASSALRDSKQFF.

The chain uses TRBV6-1 and TRBJ2-7, with a weak D call TRBD1 (5 bases). CDR1 MNHNS and CDR2 SASEGT come from the germline V gene. The ends were cut back, 3 bases at V and 2 bases at J, with 14 bases in the middle. This CDR3 comprises 15 residues. In DNA form, the CDR3 reads TGTGCCAGCAGTGATTGGGCAGGGCCTACCTACGAGCAGTACTTC. Encoded protein: CASSDWAGPTYEQYF.

This clone was detected only a few times. J is TRBJ2-2 and V is TRBV3-1 (or the pseudogene TRBV3-2), with D uncertain. The CDR3 extends over 13 amino acids. Germline V CDR1 and CDR2: LGHDT, YNNKEL (reference sequence). Trimming shortened V by 6 bases and J by 5 bases, and 10 bases separated the two germline ends. CDR3 sequence: CASRWFGTGELFF. Written as DNA, the CDR3 is TGTGCCAGCAGGTGGTTCGGGACCGGGGAGCTGTTTTTT.

V and J are TRBV28 and TRBJ2-6; 9 bases agree with TRBD1. The CDR3 has 18 amino acids. The junction had 7 bases not matched to a gene; V was cut back by 3 bases and J by 1 base. Per the germline V gene, CDR1 is MDHEN and CDR2 is SYDVKM. The CDR3, as DNA: TGTGCCAGCAGTTTTCCGGGACAGGGTTTATCTGGGGCCAACGTCCTGACTTTC. This codes for CASSFPGQGLSGANVLTF.

V and J are TRBV3-1 (or the pseudogene TRBV3-2) and TRBJ1-2; weak D call: TRBD1 (6 bases). The V gene lost 1 base and the J gene lost 4 bases, with 13 bases spanning the gap. The CDR3 runs 15 residues. The V gene's germline CDR1 is LGHDT and CDR2 YNNKEL (reference sequence). The CDR3 region is CASSQGRRGSYGYTF. Written as DNA, the CDR3 is TGTGCCAGCAGCCAAGGACGTAGGGGGAGCTATGGCTACACCTTC.